This TCR beta chain comes out of a study of cytomegalovirus exposure and HLA in healthy donors. General study points: The study assumed roughly uniform donor sequencing depth for presence/absence analyses.

The study ran its PCR with 60 Vbeta and 13 Jbeta primers. Repertoires were generated with immunoSEQ multiplex PCR, while TCRdb's copy carries only in-frame clones and drops some. Here the sample spans 150,000 to 180,000 clones, approximately 80% being singletons. The trim removed 5 bases at V and 2 bases at J, leaving 7 bases unmatched. There are 15 residues in the CDR3. CDR1 and CDR2 from the germline V gene are SGHTA and FQGTGA. Comments on this clone: The target antigen is unknown.

Sequencing input: PBMCs. The chain links TRBV7-3 to TRBJ2-3, with 7 positions matching TRBD2. The clonotype was recovered from a man younger than 40 in good health and CMV-seropositive. CDR3 in amino acids: CASSRSGLATDTQYF. Written as DNA, the CDR3 is TGTGCCAGCAGCCGTAGCGGGCTAGCCACAGATACGCAGTATTTT.